The sample holds a few counts of the clone carrying this T cell receptor beta chain. The sample comes from a study of Graves' ophthalmopathy and Graves' hyperthyroidism. The J segment lost 1 base and the V segment lost 1 base, leaving 0 bases of the junction unmatched. Germline lookup yields CDR1 LGHDT and CDR2 YNNKEL (reference sequence). This CDR3 is 15 amino acids long. Amplification of the TCR beta CDR3 regions used RNA transcripts (as template). Second-round multiplex PCR followed a first-round RT-PCR using HTBI primers. Via MiXCR, TCRdb re-called the multiplex PCR reads, giving one row per CDR3 protein. The sample carries a few hundred thousand distinct CDR3 sequences, approximately 15% recorded once.

The sequence was obtained from a woman younger than 30 with stable Graves' hyperthyroidism. The sample comprised peripheral blood. This chain uses TRBV3-1 with TRBJ2-3; 9 nucleotides match TRBD2. CDR3 region: CASSQGTSGTDTQYF. The CDR3, as DNA: TGTGCCAGCAGCCAAGGGACTAGCGGCACAGATACGCAGTATTTT.